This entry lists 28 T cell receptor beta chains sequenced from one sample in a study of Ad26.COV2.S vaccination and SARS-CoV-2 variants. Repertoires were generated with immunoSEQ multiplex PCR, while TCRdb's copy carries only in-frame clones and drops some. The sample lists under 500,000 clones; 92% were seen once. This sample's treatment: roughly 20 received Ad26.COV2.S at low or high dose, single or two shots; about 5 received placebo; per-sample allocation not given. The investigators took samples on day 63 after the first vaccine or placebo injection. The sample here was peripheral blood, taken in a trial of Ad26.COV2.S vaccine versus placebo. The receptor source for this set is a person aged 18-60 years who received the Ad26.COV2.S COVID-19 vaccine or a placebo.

CDR3 nucleotide sequence: TGTGCCAGCTCAGCGTGGGGGGTCGAGAACACCGGGGAGCTGTTTTTT. Amino acid sequence: CASSAWGVENTGELFF. V is TRBV6-4 and J is TRBJ2-2, with TRBD2 as a possible D gene (6 bases). Per germline, CDR1 MRHNA and CDR2 SNTAGT. Trimming took off 8 bases at V and 1 base at J, with 17 bases between the two ends. This CDR3 is 16 amino acids long.

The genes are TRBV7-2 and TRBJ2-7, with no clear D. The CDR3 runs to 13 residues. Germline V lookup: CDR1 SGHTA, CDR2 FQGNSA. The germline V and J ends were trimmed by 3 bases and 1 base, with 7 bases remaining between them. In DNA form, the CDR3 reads TGTGCCAGCAGCTTTTACGGATCCTACGAGCAGTACTTC. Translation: CASSFYGSYEQYF.

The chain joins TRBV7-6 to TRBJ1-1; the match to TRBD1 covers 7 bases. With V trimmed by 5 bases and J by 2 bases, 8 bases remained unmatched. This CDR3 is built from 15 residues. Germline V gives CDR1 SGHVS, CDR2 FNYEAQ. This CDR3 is CASSETDRSNTEAFF. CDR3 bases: TGTGCCAGCAGCGAAACGGACAGGAGTAACACTGAAGCTTTCTTT. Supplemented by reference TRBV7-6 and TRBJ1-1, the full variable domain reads GAGVSQSPRYKVTKRGQDVALRCDPISGHVSLYWYRQALGQGPEFLTYFNYEAQQDKSGLPNDRFSAERPEGSISTLTIQRTEQRDSAMYRCASSETDRSNTEAFFGQGTRLTVV.

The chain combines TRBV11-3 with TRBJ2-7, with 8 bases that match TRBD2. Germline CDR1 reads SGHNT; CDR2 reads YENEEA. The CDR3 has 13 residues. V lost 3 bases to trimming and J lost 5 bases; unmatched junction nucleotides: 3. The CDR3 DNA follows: TGTGCCAGCAGCTTCGGCGGGGGGAACGAGCAGTACTTC. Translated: CASSFGGGNEQYF.

In nucleotides, the CDR3 is TGTGCCAGCTCATCAGGGTTGGACACCGGGGAGCTGTTTTTT. The encoded protein is CASSSGLDTGELFF. The V gene is TRBV18, the J gene TRBJ2-2; D might be TRBD1 (5 bases). The V end was cut by 5 bases, the J end by 3 bases, with 10 bases between. The germline V gene encodes CDR1 KGHSH and CDR2 LQKENI. CDR3 length: 14 residues.

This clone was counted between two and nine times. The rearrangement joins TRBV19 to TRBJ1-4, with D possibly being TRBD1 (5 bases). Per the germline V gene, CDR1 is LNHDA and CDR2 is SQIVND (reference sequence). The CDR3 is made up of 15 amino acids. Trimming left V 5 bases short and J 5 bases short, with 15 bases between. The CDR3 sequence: CASSAQGFGNEKLFF. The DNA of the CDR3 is TGTGCCAGTAGTGCCCAGGGATTTGGGAATGAAAAACTGTTTTTT.

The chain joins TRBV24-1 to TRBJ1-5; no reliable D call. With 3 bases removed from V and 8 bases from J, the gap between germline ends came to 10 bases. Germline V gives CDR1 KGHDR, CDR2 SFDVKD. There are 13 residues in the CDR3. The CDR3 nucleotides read TGTGCCACCAGTGATAACCTCGAGGAGCCCCAGCATTTT. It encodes CATSDNLEEPQHF.

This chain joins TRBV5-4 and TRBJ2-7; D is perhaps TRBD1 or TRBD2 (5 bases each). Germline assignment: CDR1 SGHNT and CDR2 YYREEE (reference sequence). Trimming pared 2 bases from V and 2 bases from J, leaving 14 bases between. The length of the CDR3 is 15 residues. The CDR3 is CASSLPGTGTYEQYF. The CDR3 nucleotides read TGTGCCAGCAGCTTACCCGGGACGGGAACCTACGAGCAGTACTTC.

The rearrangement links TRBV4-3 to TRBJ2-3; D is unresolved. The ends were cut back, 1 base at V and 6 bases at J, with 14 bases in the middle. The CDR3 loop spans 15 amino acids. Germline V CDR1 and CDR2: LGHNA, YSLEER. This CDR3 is CASSQVFPSTDTQYF. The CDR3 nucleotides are TGCGCCAGCAGCCAAGTTTTCCCAAGTACGGATACGCAGTATTTT.

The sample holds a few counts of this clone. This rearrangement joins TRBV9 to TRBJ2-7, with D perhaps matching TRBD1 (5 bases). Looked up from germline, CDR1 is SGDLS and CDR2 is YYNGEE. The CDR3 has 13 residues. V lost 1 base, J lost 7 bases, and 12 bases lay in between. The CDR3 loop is CASSVSDTTEQYF. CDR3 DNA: TGTGCCAGCAGCGTATCGGACACGACTGAGCAGTACTTC.

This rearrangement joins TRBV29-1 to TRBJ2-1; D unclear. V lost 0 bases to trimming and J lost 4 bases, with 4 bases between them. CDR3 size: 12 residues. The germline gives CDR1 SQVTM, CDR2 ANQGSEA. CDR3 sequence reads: CSVEDRYNEQFF. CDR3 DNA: TGCAGCGTTGAAGACAGATACAATGAGCAGTTCTTC.

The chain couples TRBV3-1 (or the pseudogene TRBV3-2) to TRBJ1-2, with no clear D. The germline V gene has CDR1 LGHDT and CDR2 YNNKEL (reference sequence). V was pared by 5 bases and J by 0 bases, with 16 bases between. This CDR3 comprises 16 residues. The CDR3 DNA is TGTGCCAGCAGCATTCAGCCGGATCGGGCTAACTATGGCTACACCTTC. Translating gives CASSIQPDRANYGYTF.

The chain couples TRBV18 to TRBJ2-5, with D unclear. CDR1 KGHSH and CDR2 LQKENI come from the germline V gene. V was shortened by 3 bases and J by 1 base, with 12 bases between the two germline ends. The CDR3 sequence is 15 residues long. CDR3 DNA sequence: TGTGCCAGCTCACCGTATAGGGCTGCCCAAGAGACCCAGTACTTC. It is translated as CASSPYRAAQETQYF. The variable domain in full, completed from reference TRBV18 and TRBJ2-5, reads NAGVMQNPRHLVRRRGQEARLRCSPMKGHSHVYWYRQLPEEGLKFMVYLQKENIIDESGMPKERFSAEFPKEGPSILRIQQVVRGDSAAYFCASSPYRAAQETQYFGPGTRLLVL.

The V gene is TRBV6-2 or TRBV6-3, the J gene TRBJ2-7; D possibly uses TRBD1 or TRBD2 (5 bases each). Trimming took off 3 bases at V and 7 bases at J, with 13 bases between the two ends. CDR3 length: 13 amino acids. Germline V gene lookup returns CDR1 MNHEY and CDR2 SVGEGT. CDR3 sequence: CASSYEGRAEQYF. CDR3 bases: TGTGCCAGCAGTTATGAGGGCAGGGCGGAGCAGTACTTC.

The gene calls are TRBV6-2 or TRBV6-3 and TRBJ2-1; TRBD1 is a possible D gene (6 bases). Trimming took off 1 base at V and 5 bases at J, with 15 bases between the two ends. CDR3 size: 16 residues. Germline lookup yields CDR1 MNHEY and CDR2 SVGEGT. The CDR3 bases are TGTGCCAGCAGTTACTTTCAGGGGTGGACCCACAATGAGCAGTTCTTC. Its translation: CASSYFQGWTHNEQFF.

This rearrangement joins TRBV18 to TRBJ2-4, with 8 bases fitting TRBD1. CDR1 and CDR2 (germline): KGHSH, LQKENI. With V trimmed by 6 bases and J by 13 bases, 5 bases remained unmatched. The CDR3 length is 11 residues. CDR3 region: CASSRGQGQYF. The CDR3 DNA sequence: TGTGCCAGCTCTCGAGGACAGGGACAGTACTTC.

The CDR3 DNA reads TGCGCCAGCAGCCTCATGGGGGGCCTGAGCGCCGGCAATGAGCAGTTCTTC. It codes for CASSLMGGLSAGNEQFF. The chain employs TRBV4-1 and TRBJ2-1; D possibly uses TRBD1 or TRBD2 (6 bases each). This CDR3 region has 17 residues. Trimming pared 4 bases from V and 6 bases from J, leaving 22 bases between. Per germline, CDR1 MGHRA and CDR2 YSYEKL.

The CDR3 DNA sequence: TGTGCCAGTAGTATCTTTGGGGGACCAAATTCACCCCTCCACTTT. Its translation is CASSIFGGPNSPLHF. The chain couples TRBV19 to TRBJ1-6; D is possibly TRBD1 (5 bases). This CDR3 is built from 15 residues. The germline V gene has CDR1 LNHDA and CDR2 SQIVND (reference sequence). V was clipped by 3 bases and J by 7 bases, with 13 bases between them. Full variable domain (remainder filled in from reference TRBV19 and TRBJ1-6): DGGITQSPKYLFRKEGQNVTLSCEQNLNHDAMYWYRQDPGQGLRLIYYSQIVNDFQKGDIAEGYSVSREKKESFPLTVTSAQKNPTAFYLCASSIFGGPNSPLHFGNGTRLTVT.

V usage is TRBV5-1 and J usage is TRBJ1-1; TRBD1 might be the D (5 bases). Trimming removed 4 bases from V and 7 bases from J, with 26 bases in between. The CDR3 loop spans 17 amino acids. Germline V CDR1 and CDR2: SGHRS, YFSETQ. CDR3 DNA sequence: TGCGCCAGCAGCACCTGGGTTGGTTGGGGGGTAAGTGATGAAGCTTTCTTT. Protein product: CASSTWVGWGVSDEAFF.

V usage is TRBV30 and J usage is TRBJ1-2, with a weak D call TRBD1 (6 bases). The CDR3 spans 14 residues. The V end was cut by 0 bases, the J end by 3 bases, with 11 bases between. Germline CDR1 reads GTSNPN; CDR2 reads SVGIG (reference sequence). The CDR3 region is CAWSVPTGDYGYTF. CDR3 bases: TGTGCCTGGAGTGTACCGACAGGAGACTATGGCTACACCTTC. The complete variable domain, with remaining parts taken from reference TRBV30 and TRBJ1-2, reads SQTIHQWPATLVQPVGSPLSLECTVEGTSNPNLYWYRQAAGRGLQLLFYSVGIGQISSEVPQNLSASRPQDRQFILSSKKLLLSDSGFYLCAWSVPTGDYGYTFGSGTRLTVV.

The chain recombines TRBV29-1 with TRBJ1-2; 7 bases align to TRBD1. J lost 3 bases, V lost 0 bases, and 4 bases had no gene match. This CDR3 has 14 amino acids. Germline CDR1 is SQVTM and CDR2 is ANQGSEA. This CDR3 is CSVEDPGGDYGYTF. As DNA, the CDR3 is TGCAGCGTTGAAGATCCAGGGGGGGACTATGGCTACACCTTC.

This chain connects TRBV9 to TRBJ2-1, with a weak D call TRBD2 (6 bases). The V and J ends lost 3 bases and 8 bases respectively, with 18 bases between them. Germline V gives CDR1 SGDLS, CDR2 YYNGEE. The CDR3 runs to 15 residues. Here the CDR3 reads CASSGFTGVNHEQFF. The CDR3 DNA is TGTGCCAGCAGCGGATTTACGGGGGTTAACCATGAGCAGTTCTTC.

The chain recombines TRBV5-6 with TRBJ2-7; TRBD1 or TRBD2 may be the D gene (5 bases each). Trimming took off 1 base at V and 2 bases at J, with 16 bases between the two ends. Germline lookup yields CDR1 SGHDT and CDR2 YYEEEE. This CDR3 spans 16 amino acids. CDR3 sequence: CASSLLGTGGAYEQYF. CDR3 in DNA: TGTGCCAGCAGCTTGTTAGGGACGGGCGGCGCCTACGAGCAGTACTTC. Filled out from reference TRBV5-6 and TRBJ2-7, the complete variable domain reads DAGVTQSPTHLIKTRGQQVTLRCSPKSGHDTVSWYQQALGQGPQFIFQYYEEEERQRGNFPDRFSGHQFPNYSSELNVNALLLGDSALYLCASSLLGTGGAYEQYFGPGTRLTVT.

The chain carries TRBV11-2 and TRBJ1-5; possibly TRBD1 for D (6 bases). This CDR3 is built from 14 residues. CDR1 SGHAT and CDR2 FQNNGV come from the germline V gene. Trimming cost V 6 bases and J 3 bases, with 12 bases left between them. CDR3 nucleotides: TGTGCCAGCAGTTTGACAGGACTCAATCAGCCCCAGCATTTT. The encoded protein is CASSLTGLNQPQHF.

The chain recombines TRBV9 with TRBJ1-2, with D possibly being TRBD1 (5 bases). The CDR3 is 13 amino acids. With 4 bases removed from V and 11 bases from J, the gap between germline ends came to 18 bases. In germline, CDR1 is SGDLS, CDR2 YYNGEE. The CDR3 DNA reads TGTGCCAGCAGCAAGGGACCTCTTGTCGGATACACCTTC. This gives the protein CASSKGPLVGYTF.

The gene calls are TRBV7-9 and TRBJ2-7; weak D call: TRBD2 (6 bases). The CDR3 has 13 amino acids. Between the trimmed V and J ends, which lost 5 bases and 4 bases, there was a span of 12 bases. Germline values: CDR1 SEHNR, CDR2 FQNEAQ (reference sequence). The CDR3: CASSTGLKYEQYF. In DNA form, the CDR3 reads TGTGCCAGCAGCACGGGACTTAAGTACGAGCAGTACTTC.

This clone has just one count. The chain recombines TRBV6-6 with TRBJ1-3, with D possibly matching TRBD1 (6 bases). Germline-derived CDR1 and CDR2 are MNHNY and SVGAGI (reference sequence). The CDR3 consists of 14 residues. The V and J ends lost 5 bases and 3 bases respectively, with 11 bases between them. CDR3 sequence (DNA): TGTGCCAGCAGTGATGACAGGATTGGAAACACCATATATTTT. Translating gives CASSDDRIGNTIYF.

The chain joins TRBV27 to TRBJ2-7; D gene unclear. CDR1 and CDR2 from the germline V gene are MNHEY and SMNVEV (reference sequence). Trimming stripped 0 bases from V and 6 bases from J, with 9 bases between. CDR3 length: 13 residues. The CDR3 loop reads CASSLSALREQYF. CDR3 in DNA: TGTGCCAGCAGTTTATCAGCTCTCCGCGAGCAGTACTTC.